This T cell receptor (beta chain) was sequenced for a study of radiotherapy plus CTLA-4 blockade in lung cancer. Study-wide findings and caveats: The best predictor of response was reported to be early blood T cell clone dynamics, with interferon-beta. In blood, TCR clones derived from the tumor expanded after radiotherapy plus ipilimumab.

Data came from immunoSEQ multiplex PCR; TCRdb stores just in-frame clones and leaves some out. The repertoire includes some 66,000 clones, approximately 80% of them detected once, and 3.5% to 5% sits in the top ten. Turning to this clone: The antigen remains undetermined.

Each patient with chemo-refractory metastatic non-small-cell lung cancer was treated with focal radiation plus CTLA-4 blockade using ipilimumab. The junction had 1 base not matched to a gene; V was cut back by 3 bases and J by 0 bases. CDR1 is SGHAT and CDR2 is FQDESV in the germline V gene (reference sequence). The CDR3 has 14 amino acids. This clonotype was sampled from a human donor with non-small cell lung cancer who had a partial response to radiotherapy plus ipilimumab. This material consisted of peripheral blood, taken from a patient treated with radiotherapy plus ipilimumab. The rearrangement links TRBV11-1 to TRBJ1-1, with TRBD1 matching over 7 bases. The CDR3 nucleotides read TGTGCCAGCAGCTTCCAGGGGGTGAACACTGAAGCTTTCTTT. The encoded protein is CASSFQGVNTEAFF.